This passage covers 5 T cell receptor beta chains from one sample sequenced in a study of preoperative IRX-2 immunotherapy in early breast cancer. Clones were read by immunoSEQ multiplex PCR, and TCRdb kept only the in-frame ones, dropping some. Counted here are several thousand clones, more than 70% occurring once; the ten biggest clones make up roughly 15%. As for treatment: preoperative locoregional IRX-2 cytokine immunotherapy. Sequencing used tumor tissue, obtained after IRX-2 immunotherapy. Receptors were obtained from a human donor with breast cancer.

The chain couples TRBV12-5 to TRBJ2-1, with TRBD2 identical over 7 bases. CDR3 length: 13 amino acids. CDR1 is LGHNT, CDR2 FRNRAP, per germline. CDR3 nucleotides: TGTGCCAGCACCCGGGACTACCTCAATGAGCAGTTCTTC. It yields the protein CASTRDYLNEQFF.

This chain links TRBV7-8 with TRBJ2-3; a possible D gene is TRBD1 (6 bases). V gave up 5 bases and J gave up 11 bases, with 17 bases separating them. Germline V gene lookup returns CDR1 SGHVS and CDR2 FQNEAQ. The length of the CDR3 is 13 residues. CDR3 nucleotides: TGTGCCAGCAGCCTCGTAGGGGGAAGGGTGCAGTATTTT. Protein sequence: CASSLVGGRVQYF.

This chain joins TRBV29-1 and TRBJ2-7; 7 positions agree with TRBD2. Trimming at V came to 2 bases and at J to 3 bases, leaving 4 bases not matched to a gene. CDR3 length equals 13 residues. From germline, CDR1 is SQVTM and CDR2 ANQGSEA. CDR3 sequence reads: CSVERGVGYEQYF. In nucleotides, the CDR3 is TGCAGCGTTGAACGGGGGGTTGGCTACGAGCAGTACTTC.

In its sample, this clone was seen once. As DNA, the CDR3 is TGTGCCAGTAGTTGGGGGACGTTGAACACTGAAGCTTTCTTT. As protein: CASSWGTLNTEAFF. This sequence joins TRBV19 and TRBJ1-1, with D possibly being TRBD1 (5 bases). From germline, CDR1 is LNHDA and CDR2 SQIVND (reference sequence). The CDR3 is made up of 14 amino acids. The germline V and J ends were trimmed by 5 bases and 0 bases, with 10 bases remaining between them.

This clone was observed once. The genes are TRBV28 and TRBJ1-5; D is unclear. From germline, CDR1 is MDHEN and CDR2 SYDVKM. CDR3 length: 14 amino acids. Between the trimmed V and J ends, which lost 3 bases and 2 bases, there was a span of 8 bases. Written as DNA, the CDR3 is TGTGCCAGCAGTTTTTTCTTCCGCAATCAGCCCCAGCATTTT. Translation gives CASSFFFRNQPQHF.